Presented here are 15 T cell receptor beta chains from one specimen sequenced in a study of T cell responses to AZD1222 COVID-19 vaccine. The method was immunoSEQ multiplex PCR; TCRdb's version includes in-frame clones alone and lacks a portion of them. The table lists fewer than 150,000 clones, 70% to 90% of them singletons. The sequenced sample was peripheral blood, obtained on day 0 of AZD1222 vaccination. The receptors shown here come from an adult in good health.

J is TRBJ2-1 and V is TRBV19; D possibly corresponds to TRBD2 (6 bases). V was clipped by 0 bases and J by 7 bases, with 10 bases between them. The CDR3 contains 14 residues. CDR1 is LNHDA, CDR2 SQIVND, per germline (reference sequence). As DNA, the CDR3 is TGTGCCAGTAGTATAGATCTAGGAGGGAATGAGCAGTTCTTC. Its translation is CASSIDLGGNEQFF.

The V gene is TRBV18, the J gene TRBJ1-1; 8 positions agree with TRBD1. The CDR3 has 17 residues. Unmatched junction bases numbered 14, after V lost 4 bases and J lost 4 bases. Per germline, CDR1 KGHSH and CDR2 LQKENI. The CDR3 DNA reads as TGTGCCAGCTCACTCGGCGGACAGGGAAAGAGGGCCACTGAAGCTTTCTTT. Translating gives CASSLGGQGKRATEAFF.

The chain couples TRBV7-3 to TRBJ2-1; 16 bases are a match to TRBD2. From germline, CDR1 is SGHTA and CDR2 FQGTGA. The CDR3 has 16 residues. V was clipped by 4 bases and J by 7 bases; unmatched bases: 4. The CDR3 here is CASSSGLAGGRNEQFF. The CDR3 DNA reads TGTGCCAGCAGCTCGGGACTAGCGGGGGGGCGGAATGAGCAGTTCTTC.

The genes are TRBV7-9 and TRBJ2-3, with D perhaps matching TRBD1 (6 bases). This CDR3 comprises 19 residues. Germline V gives CDR1 SEHNR, CDR2 FQNEAQ (reference sequence). V was pared by 1 base and J by 0 bases, with 20 bases between. Here the CDR3 reads CASSLEEQGRWASTDTQYF. CDR3 nucleotides: TGTGCCAGCAGCTTAGAAGAACAGGGACGCTGGGCTAGCACAGATACGCAGTATTTT.

The genes are TRBV7-8 and TRBJ1-5, with 7 nucleotides matching TRBD1. The germline V gene encodes CDR1 SGHVS and CDR2 FQNEAQ. The trim removed 5 bases at V and 4 bases at J, leaving 5 bases unmatched. The CDR3 length is 14 residues. The CDR3 reads CASSPGQTNQPQHF. CDR3 nucleotide sequence: TGTGCCAGCAGCCCGGGACAGACTAATCAGCCCCAGCATTTT. Drawing the rest from reference TRBV7-8 and TRBJ1-5, the complete variable domain is GAGVSQSPRYKVAKRGQDVALRCDPISGHVSLFWYQQALGQGPEFLTYFQNEAQLDKSGLPSDRFFAERPEGSVSTLKIQRTQQEDSAVYLCASSPGQTNQPQHFGDGTRLSIL.

CDR3 in DNA: TGTGCCAGTAGTAGCACAGGGATGGAACGGCAGCCCCAGCATTTT. Protein product: CASSSTGMERQPQHF. The rearrangement links TRBV19 to TRBJ1-5; D is possibly TRBD1 (6 bases). V lost 4 bases, J lost 7 bases, and 17 bases lay in between. This CDR3 contains 15 residues. In germline, CDR1 is LNHDA, CDR2 SQIVND (reference sequence).

V gene TRBV19 combines with J gene TRBJ1-1; D remains unclear. Deletions cut 0 bases from V and 3 bases from J, with 8 bases between. Germline CDR1 and CDR2: LNHDA and SQIVND (reference sequence). This CDR3 has 14 residues. CDR3 nucleotide sequence: TGTGCCAGTAGTATAGACGCCCCGGACACTGAAGCTTTCTTT. It yields the protein CASSIDAPDTEAFF.

Here the CDR3 DNA reads TGTGCCAGCTCACCCCTAGGGGAGAACACTGAAGCTTTCTTT. It specifies CASSPLGENTEAFF. The genes are TRBV18 and TRBJ1-1; maybe TRBD1 (5 bases). The CDR3 sequence is 14 residues long. The germline V gene encodes CDR1 KGHSH and CDR2 LQKENI. The V end was cut by 3 bases, the J end by 1 base, with 9 bases between.

CDR3 residues: CSVGTDTQYF. Here the CDR3 DNA reads TGCAGCGTTGGCACAGATACGCAGTATTTT. This chain uses TRBV29-1 with TRBJ2-3; D is unclear. Germline V gene data show CDR1 as SQVTM and CDR2 as ANQGSEA. The CDR3 consists of 10 residues. Deletions cut 4 bases from V and 1 base from J, with 0 bases between.

The chain recombines TRBV5-4 with TRBJ1-1; D might be TRBD1 (5 bases). The V gene lost 1 base and the J gene lost 4 bases, with 14 bases spanning the gap. The CDR3 runs 15 residues. The germline gives CDR1 SGHNT, CDR2 YYREEE (reference sequence). The CDR3, as DNA: TGTGCCAGCAGCTTGCCCCAGGGAAGTGGCACTGAAGCTTTCTTT. Its translation: CASSLPQGSGTEAFF.

V and J are TRBV7-9 and TRBJ2-1; 8 bases are a match to TRBD1. The CDR3 loop spans 14 amino acids. V gave up 3 bases and J gave up 6 bases; unmatched junction bases: 4. Germline CDR1 reads SEHNR; CDR2 reads FQNEAQ (reference sequence). The CDR3 reads CASSFWTGTNEQFF. CDR3 bases: TGTGCCAGCAGCTTTTGGACAGGGACCAATGAGCAGTTCTTC.

J is TRBJ2-7 and V is TRBV5-6; 12 bases are a match to TRBD2. This CDR3 is 16 amino acids long. V dropped 2 bases and J dropped 2; count of bases not matched to a gene: 5. Germline V gene lookup returns CDR1 SGHDT and CDR2 YYEEEE. The CDR3 DNA reads as TGTGCCAGCAGCTTATCATGGACTAGCGGGACCTACGAGCAGTACTTC. Protein: CASSLSWTSGTYEQYF. The whole variable domain, filled in from reference TRBV5-6 and TRBJ2-7, reads DAGVTQSPTHLIKTRGQQVTLRCSPKSGHDTVSWYQQALGQGPQFIFQYYEEEERQRGNFPDRFSGHQFPNYSSELNVNALLLGDSALYLCASSLSWTSGTYEQYFGPGTRLTVT.

The table lists this clone with a count of one. V is TRBV28 and J is TRBJ1-4; the match to TRBD1 covers 7 bases. This CDR3 has 13 amino acids. CDR1 and CDR2 from the germline V gene are MDHEN and SYDVKM. Losses at the gene ends were 8 bases for V and 7 bases for J; bases not matched to a gene: 7. The CDR3 DNA is TGTGCCAGCCGACAGGGTCTGAGTGAAAAACTGTTTTTT. Residues: CASRQGLSEKLFF.

The chain couples TRBV5-1 to TRBJ1-1; possibly TRBD1 for D (6 bases). Germline V CDR1 and CDR2: SGHRS, YFSETQ. The CDR3 is 14 amino acids. Trimming pared 2 bases from V and 2 bases from J, leaving 10 bases between. The CDR3 DNA is TGCGCCAGCAGCTTTACGGGACAAAACACTGAAGCTTTCTTT. Translated, it gives CASSFTGQNTEAFF.

V gene TRBV9 combines with J gene TRBJ2-3, with 10 bases that match TRBD2. The V gene's germline CDR1 is SGDLS and CDR2 YYNGEE. The CDR3 extends over 14 amino acids. J was trimmed by 7 bases and V by 3 bases; bases with no gene match: 5. The CDR3: CASSERGGAHTQYF. Written as DNA, the CDR3 is TGTGCCAGCAGCGAGCGGGGGGGAGCTCATACGCAGTATTTT.